Below are 29 T cell receptor beta chains sequenced from a single sample in a study of blood T cell repertoires in COVID-19. Method: immunoSEQ multiplex PCR; TCRdb's copy keeps in-frame clones and lacks some. The table shows about 230,000 clones, with 65% to 85% occurring only once. Sequencing used peripheral blood. The origin of the receptors is a woman of 80 years or more with acute or convalescent COVID-19.

This clone showed up just a few times. Germline is not matched at one junction end, which may reflect a read error. The rearrangement uses TRBV27 and TRBJ1-1, with 7 positions matching TRBD1. This CDR3 comprises 15 residues. Germline values: CDR1 MNHEY, CDR2 SMNVEV (reference sequence). CDR3 in amino acids: CASSLSTGPGAEAFF. The CDR3 DNA is TGTGCCAGCAGTCTATCGACAGGGCCGGGCGCTGAAGCTTTCTTT.

The rearrangement uses TRBV9 and TRBJ2-1; TRBD2 aligns across 11 bases. V lost 0 bases to trimming and J lost 0 bases; unmatched junction nucleotides: 5. Germline CDR1 SGDLS, CDR2 YYNGEE. The CDR3 spans 18 residues. The CDR3 here is CASSVELAGEGSYNEQFF. The DNA for the CDR3 is TGTGCCAGCAGCGTAGAACTAGCGGGAGAGGGCTCCTACAATGAGCAGTTCTTC.

Only a few counts were recorded for this clone. J is TRBJ2-2 and V is TRBV5-1; maybe TRBD1 (5 bases). The germline V gene encodes CDR1 SGHRS and CDR2 YFSETQ. CDR3 length: 18 amino acids. The germline V and J ends were trimmed by 3 bases and 2 bases, with 20 bases remaining between them. Written as DNA, the CDR3 is TGCGCCAGCAGCTCCCTCATAACAGGCCCTTTAAACACCGGGGAGCTGTTTTTT. Translated: CASSSLITGPLNTGELFF.

The CDR3 nucleotides are TGTGCCAGCAGCTTCACCGGGGGGACTAATGAAAAACTGTTTTTT. This sequence encodes CASSFTGGTNEKLFF. The chain combines TRBV7-9 with TRBJ1-4; D possibly corresponds to TRBD1 (5 bases). The ends were cut back, 3 bases at V and 2 bases at J, with 10 bases in the middle. CDR3 size: 15 residues. CDR1 SEHNR and CDR2 FQNEAQ come from the germline V gene (reference sequence).

The CDR3 is CASRASGPYEQYF. As DNA, the CDR3 is TGTGCCAGCAGGGCTAGCGGGCCATACGAGCAGTACTTC. The V gene is TRBV6-5, the J gene TRBJ2-7; 8 positions agree with TRBD2. V shed 6 bases and J 4 bases; nucleotides not matched to a gene: 5. The V gene's germline CDR1 is MNHEY and CDR2 SVGAGI. This CDR3 spans 13 amino acids.

The chain is built from TRBV23-1 and TRBJ2-7; 8 bases fit TRBD1. TRBV23-1 is identified as an open reading frame with a role that is uncertain. The trim removed 0 bases at V and 3 bases at J, leaving 7 bases unmatched. The CDR3 runs 16 residues. CDR3 amino acids: CASSQSDRESDYEQYF. The CDR3 nucleotides read TGCGCCAGCAGTCAATCGGACAGGGAATCAGACTACGAGCAGTACTTC.

This clone was seen only a few times. This rearrangement joins TRBV19 to TRBJ1-2; D possibly corresponds to TRBD1 (5 bases). Looked up from germline, CDR1 is LNHDA and CDR2 is SQIVND (reference sequence). The CDR3 consists of 13 residues. The V end was cut by 5 bases, the J end by 3 bases, with 10 bases between. In DNA form, the CDR3 reads TGTGCCAGTAGTTCTGGACACTACTATGGCTACACCTTC. Translating gives CASSSGHYYGYTF.

The V and J genes are TRBV14 and TRBJ2-1; 12 bases map to TRBD2. V shed 0 bases, J shed 8 bases, and the junction held 5 bases outside the gene matches. The germline V gene encodes CDR1 SGHDN and CDR2 FVKESK. The CDR3 loop spans 16 amino acids. CDR3 in amino acids: CASSQDASGRAHEQFF. The CDR3 nucleotides read TGTGCCAGCAGCCAAGATGCTAGCGGGAGGGCCCATGAGCAGTTCTTC. Full variable domain (remainder filled in from reference TRBV14 and TRBJ2-1): EAGVTQFPSHSVIEKGQTVTLRCDPISGHDNLYWYRRVMGKEIKFLLHFVKESKQDESGMPNNRFLAERTGGTYSTLKVQPAELEDSGVYFCASSQDASGRAHEQFFGPGTRLTVL.

The chain joins TRBV3-1 (or the pseudogene TRBV3-2) to TRBJ2-2; no definite D call. This CDR3 is built from 14 residues. Germline V lookup: CDR1 LGHDT, CDR2 YNNKEL (reference sequence). V was trimmed by 5 bases and J by 6 bases, leaving 13 bases between them. CDR3 in amino acids: CASSVGSQAGELFF. The CDR3 bases are TGTGCCAGCAGCGTGGGCTCCCAGGCCGGGGAGCTGTTTTTT.

The chain joins TRBV5-1 to TRBJ1-1; D not resolved. CDR1 and CDR2 (germline): SGHRS, YFSETQ. The CDR3 consists of 14 residues. V lost 4 bases to trimming and J lost 8 bases, with 18 bases between them. CDR3 amino acids: CASSAGVSGHEAFF. In DNA, the CDR3 is TGCGCCAGCAGCGCCGGGGTAAGCGGCCACGAAGCTTTCTTT.

This clone has a single count. The chain has TRBV7-6 and TRBJ1-5; possibly TRBD1 for D (5 bases). The CDR3 sequence is 13 residues long. Germline CDR1 SGHVS, CDR2 FNYEAQ. Between the trimmed V and J ends, which lost 1 base and 5 bases, there was a span of 6 bases. The CDR3 is CASSLGRDQPQHF. The CDR3 DNA sequence: TGTGCCAGCAGCTTAGGCAGGGATCAGCCCCAGCATTTT.

The V gene is TRBV6-5, the J gene TRBJ1-1; the D is unclear. Germline assignment: CDR1 MNHEY and CDR2 SVGAGI. This CDR3 has 15 residues. Trimming took off 10 bases at V and 2 bases at J, with 20 bases between the two ends. The CDR3 DNA is TGTGCCACCCATCTTAGCGGCGGAACAAACACTGAAGCTTTCTTT. Translated: CATHLSGGTNTEAFF.

The CDR3 DNA follows: TGTGCCAGCAGTGAATCCCGGACTAGTATGGAGACCCAGTACTTC. It specifies CASSESRTSMETQYF. The chain uses TRBV2 and TRBJ2-5; 7 bases line up with TRBD2. Germline CDR1 SNHLY, CDR2 FYNNEI. The CDR3 loop spans 15 amino acids. V shed 2 bases, J shed 5 bases, and the junction held 8 bases outside the gene matches.

This clone was seen just once. The chain joins TRBV3-1 (or the pseudogene TRBV3-2) to TRBJ2-3, with TRBD1 matching over 9 bases. The CDR3 consists of 15 residues. Germline V lookup: CDR1 LGHDT, CDR2 YNNKEL (reference sequence). Trimming cost V 1 base and J 4 bases; bases outside gene matches: 3. The CDR3 spells CASSQVTGGPDTQYF. The CDR3 nucleotides read TGTGCCAGCAGCCAAGTCACAGGGGGCCCAGATACGCAGTATTTT.

This chain uses TRBV29-1 with TRBJ2-1; 14 nucleotides match TRBD2. Losses at the gene ends were 2 bases for V and 9 bases for J; bases not matched to a gene: 12. The CDR3 consists of 17 residues. CDR1 is SQVTM, CDR2 ANQGSEA, per germline. The CDR3 loop is CSVEFPGTSGSWSEQFF. CDR3 bases: TGCAGCGTTGAATTTCCCGGGACTAGCGGGAGTTGGAGTGAGCAGTTCTTC.

The chain employs TRBV7-3 and TRBJ2-1, with D possibly being TRBD2 (5 bases). V gave up 4 bases and J gave up 10 bases, with 11 bases separating them. Per the germline V gene, CDR1 is SGHTA and CDR2 is FQGTGA. The length of the CDR3 is 12 residues. The CDR3 DNA sequence: TGTGCCAGCAGCTCGCGTCCGGGGGAGCAGTTCTTC. This codes for CASSSRPGEQFF.

V and J are TRBV5-1 and TRBJ2-7, with 10 bases lining up with TRBD1. The CDR3 has 15 amino acids. Germline CDR1 and CDR2: SGHRS and YFSETQ. Trimming took 4 bases from V and 6 from J; bases not matched to a gene: 10. The CDR3 DNA sequence: TGCGCCAGCAGCGCGGGACAGGGGTTGGGCGCCGAGCAGTACTTC. It codes for CASSAGQGLGAEQYF.

This clone occurred many times. The chain employs TRBV3-1 (or the pseudogene TRBV3-2) and TRBJ1-1; 7 bases map to TRBD1. V was clipped by 3 bases and J by 4 bases; unmatched bases: 5. CDR3 length: 14 residues. Germline V gene lookup returns CDR1 LGHDT and CDR2 YNNKEL (reference sequence). CDR3 nucleotides: TGTGCCAGCAGCCATAGGGACAGAGGCACTGAAGCTTTCTTT. Its protein product is CASSHRDRGTEAFF.

The chain joins TRBV6-5 to TRBJ2-3; D is possibly TRBD2 (5 bases). The CDR3 totals 14 residues. Trimming stripped 5 bases from V and 9 bases from J, with 18 bases between. Germline lookup yields CDR1 MNHEY and CDR2 SVGAGI. CDR3 nucleotides: TGTGCCAGCAGTCCCCTCTCGGGCCCGGGGACGCAGTATTTT. Its protein is CASSPLSGPGTQYF.

The CDR3: CARSVSIAGGPQETQYF. In DNA form, the CDR3 reads TGTGCCAGAAGCGTGTCCATAGCGGGAGGGCCTCAAGAGACCCAGTACTTC. The V and J genes are TRBV5-3 and TRBJ2-5, with TRBD2 identical over 11 bases. TRBV5-3 is given ORF status, its function remaining uncertain. The length of the CDR3 is 17 residues. V was clipped by 4 bases and J by 2 bases; unmatched bases: 10.

The genes are TRBV10-1 and TRBJ1-2; 10 bases match TRBD1. Germline V gives CDR1 WNHNN, CDR2 SYGVQD (reference sequence). This CDR3 comprises 15 residues. Trimming removed 3 bases from V and 7 bases from J; junction bases left unmatched: 8. CDR3 nucleotides: TGCGCCAGCAGTGAACGACGACAGGGGGCGAGTGGCTACACCTTC. This gives the protein CASSERRQGASGYTF.

The chain uses TRBV5-1 and TRBJ2-5; 13 positions match TRBD2. V was clipped by 0 bases and J by 0 bases; unmatched bases: 5. The CDR3 loop spans 18 amino acids. Per the germline V gene, CDR1 is SGHRS and CDR2 is YFSETQ. CDR3 in amino acids: CASSLGLAGGLYQETQYF. CDR3 bases: TGCGCCAGCAGCTTGGGACTAGCGGGGGGCCTTTACCAAGAGACCCAGTACTTC.

The J gene is TRBJ2-5, the V gene TRBV4-2, with D possibly matching TRBD1 (6 bases). The germline V gene has CDR1 LGHNA and CDR2 YNFKEQ. Trimming cost V 2 bases and J 2 bases, with 9 bases left between them. The CDR3 sequence is 14 residues long. CDR3 protein: CASSQHGQQETQYF. In DNA, the CDR3 is TGTGCCAGCAGCCAACATGGACAGCAAGAGACCCAGTACTTC.

This chain uses TRBV15 with TRBJ2-3, with a tentative D call TRBD2 (7 bases). The germline V gene encodes CDR1 LNHNV and CDR2 YYDKDF (reference sequence). This CDR3 is 17 amino acids long. V gave up 0 bases and J gave up 0 bases, with 13 bases separating them. The CDR3 sequence: CATSRDGGADSTDTQYF. The CDR3, as DNA: TGTGCCACCAGCAGAGATGGGGGGGCGGATAGCACAGATACGCAGTATTTT.

V is TRBV29-1 and J is TRBJ1-2, with TRBD1 matching over 10 bases. This CDR3 contains 12 residues. Trimming removed 7 bases from V and 8 bases from J; junction bases left unmatched: 7. From germline, CDR1 is SQVTM and CDR2 ANQGSEA. CDR3 in DNA: TGCAGCGAACGGACAGGGGGAGGGGGCTACACCTTC. Protein product: CSERTGGGGYTF.

The chain is built from TRBV30 and TRBJ2-3, with 10 nucleotides matching TRBD2. The CDR3 is made up of 16 amino acids. CDR1 GTSNPN and CDR2 SVGIG come from the germline V gene (reference sequence). V was pared by 3 bases and J by 1 base, with 7 bases of the junction left unmatched. This CDR3 reads CAWRLAGHWGTDTQYF. The CDR3 nucleotides are TGTGCCTGGAGACTAGCGGGACACTGGGGCACAGATACGCAGTATTTT. Looking up the rest from reference TRBV30 and TRBJ2-3 gives the full variable domain: SQTIHQWPATLVQPVGSPLSLECTVEGTSNPNLYWYRQAAGRGLQLLFYSVGIGQISSEVPQNLSASRPQDRQFILSSKKLLLSDSGFYLCAWRLAGHWGTDTQYFGPGTRLTVL.

In this sample, this clone turned up a few times. The chain couples TRBV6-4 to TRBJ2-6; the match to TRBD2 covers 8 bases. The CDR3 extends over 17 amino acids. The V and J ends lost 6 bases and 3 bases, in that order; junction bases with no gene match: 10. From germline, CDR1 is MRHNA and CDR2 SNTAGT. In DNA form, the CDR3 reads TGTGCCAGCAGCCCCTCTGGGCTAGCGGGTGGGGCCAACGTCCTGACTTTC. Its translation is CASSPSGLAGGANVLTF.

This clone was seen more than once but under ten times. J is TRBJ1-6 and V is TRBV10-2; 8 positions match TRBD1. The CDR3 extends over 15 amino acids. CDR1 and CDR2 (germline): WSHSY, SAAADI. The J segment lost 2 bases and the V segment lost 6 bases, leaving 3 bases of the junction unmatched. CDR3 sequence reads: CASRAGGAYNSPLHF. CDR3 nucleotides: TGCGCCAGCAGGGCAGGGGGCGCCTATAATTCACCCCTCCACTTT.

The chain couples TRBV5-1 to TRBJ1-1, with D possibly TRBD1 on 6 matching bases. CDR1 is SGHRS and CDR2 is YFSETQ in the germline V gene. With 4 bases removed from V and 5 bases from J, the gap between germline ends came to 15 bases. The CDR3 length is 14 residues. In nucleotides, the CDR3 is TGCGCCAGCAGCAAAACAGGGTGGGGGACTGAAGCTTTCTTT. Its protein product is CASSKTGWGTEAFF.